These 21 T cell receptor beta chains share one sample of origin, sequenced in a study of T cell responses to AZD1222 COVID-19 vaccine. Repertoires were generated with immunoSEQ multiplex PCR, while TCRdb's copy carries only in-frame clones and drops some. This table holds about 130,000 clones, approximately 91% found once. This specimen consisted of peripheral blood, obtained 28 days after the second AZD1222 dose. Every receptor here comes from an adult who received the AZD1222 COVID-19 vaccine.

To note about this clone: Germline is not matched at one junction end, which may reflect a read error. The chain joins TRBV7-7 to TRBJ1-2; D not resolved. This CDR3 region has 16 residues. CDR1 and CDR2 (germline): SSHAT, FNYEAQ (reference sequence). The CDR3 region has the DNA TGTGCTAGCAGCCAGTACCCGGCAGGCCCTAACTATGGCTACACCTTC. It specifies CASSQYPAGPNYGYTF.

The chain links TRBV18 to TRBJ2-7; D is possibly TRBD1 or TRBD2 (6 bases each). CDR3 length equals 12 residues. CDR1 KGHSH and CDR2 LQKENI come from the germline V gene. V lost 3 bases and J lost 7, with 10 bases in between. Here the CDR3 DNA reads TGTGCCAGCTCACCGGGGGGCGGGGAGCAGTACTTC. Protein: CASSPGGGEQYF. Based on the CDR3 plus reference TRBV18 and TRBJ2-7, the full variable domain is NAGVMQNPRHLVRRRGQEARLRCSPMKGHSHVYWYRQLPEEGLKFMVYLQKENIIDESGMPKERFSAEFPKEGPSILRIQQVVRGDSAAYFCASSPGGGEQYFGPGTRLTVT.

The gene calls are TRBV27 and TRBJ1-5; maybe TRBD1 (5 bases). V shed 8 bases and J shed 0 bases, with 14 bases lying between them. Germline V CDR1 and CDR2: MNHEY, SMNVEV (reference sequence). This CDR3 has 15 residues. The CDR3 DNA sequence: TGTGCCAGCTCGACAGTTTATACTAGCAATCAGCCCCAGCATTTT. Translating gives CASSTVYTSNQPQHF.

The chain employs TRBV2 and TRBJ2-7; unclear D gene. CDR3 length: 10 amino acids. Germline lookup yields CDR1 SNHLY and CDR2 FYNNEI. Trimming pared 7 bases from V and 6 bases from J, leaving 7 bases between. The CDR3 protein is CASKSSEQYF. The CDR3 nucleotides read TGTGCCAGCAAATCATCCGAGCAGTACTTC.

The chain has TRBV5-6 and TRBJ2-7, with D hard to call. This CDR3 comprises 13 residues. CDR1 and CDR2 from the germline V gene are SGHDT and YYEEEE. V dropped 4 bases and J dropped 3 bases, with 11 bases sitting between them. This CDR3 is CASSPRHLYEQYF. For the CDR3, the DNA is TGTGCCAGCAGCCCGCGACACCTCTACGAGCAGTACTTC.

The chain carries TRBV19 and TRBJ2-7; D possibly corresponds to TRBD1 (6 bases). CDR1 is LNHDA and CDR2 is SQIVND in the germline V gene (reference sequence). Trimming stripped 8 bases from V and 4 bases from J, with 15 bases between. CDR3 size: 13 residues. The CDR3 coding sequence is TGTGCCAGTGGCACAGGGCAAAAGTACGAGCAGTACTTC. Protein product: CASGTGQKYEQYF.

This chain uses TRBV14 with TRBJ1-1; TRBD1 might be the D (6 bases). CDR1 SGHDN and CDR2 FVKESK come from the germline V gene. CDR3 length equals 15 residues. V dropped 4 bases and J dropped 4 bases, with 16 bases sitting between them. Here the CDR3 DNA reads TGTGCCAGCAGCCCGGTTGGGGGGGCAGCCACTGAAGCTTTCTTT. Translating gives CASSPVGGAATEAFF.

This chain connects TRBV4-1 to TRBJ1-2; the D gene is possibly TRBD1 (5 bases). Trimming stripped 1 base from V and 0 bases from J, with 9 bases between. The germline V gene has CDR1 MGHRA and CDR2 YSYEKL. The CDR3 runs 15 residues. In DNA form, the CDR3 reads TGCGCCAGCAGCCAAGTACAGGTCGCTAACTATGGCTACACCTTC. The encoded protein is CASSQVQVANYGYTF.

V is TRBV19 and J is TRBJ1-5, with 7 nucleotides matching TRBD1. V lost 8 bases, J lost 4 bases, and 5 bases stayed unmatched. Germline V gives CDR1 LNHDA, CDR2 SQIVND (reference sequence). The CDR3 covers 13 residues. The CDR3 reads CASLGGWNQPQHF. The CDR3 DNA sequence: TGTGCCAGTCTAGGGGGCTGGAATCAGCCCCAGCATTTT.

CDR3 loop: CASSQIQVGGYTF. Written as DNA, the CDR3 is TGTGCCAGCAGCCAAATACAGGTTGGTGGCTACACCTTC. The chain is built from TRBV16 and TRBJ1-2, with D tentatively TRBD1 (5 bases). The CDR3 runs to 13 residues. The ends were cut back, 2 bases at V and 7 bases at J, with 11 bases in the middle. The germline V gene encodes CDR1 KGHSY and CDR2 FQNENV.

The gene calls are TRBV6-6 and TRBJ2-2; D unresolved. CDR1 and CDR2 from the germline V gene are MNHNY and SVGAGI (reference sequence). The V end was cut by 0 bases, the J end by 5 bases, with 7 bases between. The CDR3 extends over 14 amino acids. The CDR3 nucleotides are TGTGCCAGCAGTTACTCAAGAGAAACCGGGGAGCTGTTTTTT. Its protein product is CASSYSRETGELFF.

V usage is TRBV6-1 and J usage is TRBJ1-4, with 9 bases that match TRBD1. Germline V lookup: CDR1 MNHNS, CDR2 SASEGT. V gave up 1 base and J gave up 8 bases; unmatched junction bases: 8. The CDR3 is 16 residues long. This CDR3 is CASSEGMGQGDEKLFF. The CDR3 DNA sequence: TGTGCCAGCAGTGAAGGGATGGGACAGGGTGACGAAAAACTGTTTTTT.

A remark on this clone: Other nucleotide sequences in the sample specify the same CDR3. In nucleotides, the CDR3 is TGTGCCAGCAGTTTCACAGGAGGGACTGAAGCTTTCTTT. Translated: CASSFTGGTEAFF. This rearrangement joins TRBV12-3 or TRBV12-4 to TRBJ1-1, with a tentative D call TRBD1 (5 bases). Between the trimmed V and J ends, which lost 3 bases and 5 bases, there was a span of 10 bases. The length of the CDR3 is 13 residues.

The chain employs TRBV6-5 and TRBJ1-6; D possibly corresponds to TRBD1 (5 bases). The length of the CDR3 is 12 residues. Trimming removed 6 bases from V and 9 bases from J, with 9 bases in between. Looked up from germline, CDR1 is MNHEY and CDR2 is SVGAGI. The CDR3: CASRSGSSPLHF. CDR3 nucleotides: TGTGCCAGCAGATCAGGGAGTTCACCCCTCCACTTT.

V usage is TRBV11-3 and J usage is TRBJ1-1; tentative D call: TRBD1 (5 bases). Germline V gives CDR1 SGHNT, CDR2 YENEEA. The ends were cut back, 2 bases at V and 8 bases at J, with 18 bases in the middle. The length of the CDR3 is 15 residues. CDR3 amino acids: CASSLRGSAREEAFF. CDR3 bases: TGTGCCAGCAGCTTACGTGGATCGGCCAGGGAGGAAGCTTTCTTT.

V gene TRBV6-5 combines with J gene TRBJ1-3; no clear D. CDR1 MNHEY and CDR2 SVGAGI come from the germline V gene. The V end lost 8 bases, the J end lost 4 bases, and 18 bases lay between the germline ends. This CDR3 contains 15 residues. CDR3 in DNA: TGTGCCAGCTCCCCGGTGGGCAGTACCGGAAACACCATATATTTT. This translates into CASSPVGSTGNTIYF.

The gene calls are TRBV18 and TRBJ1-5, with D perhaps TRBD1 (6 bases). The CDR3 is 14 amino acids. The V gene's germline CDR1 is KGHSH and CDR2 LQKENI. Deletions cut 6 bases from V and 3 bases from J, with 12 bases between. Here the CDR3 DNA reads TGTGCCAGCTCCAATGCAGGGGACAATCAGCCCCAGCATTTT. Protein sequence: CASSNAGDNQPQHF.

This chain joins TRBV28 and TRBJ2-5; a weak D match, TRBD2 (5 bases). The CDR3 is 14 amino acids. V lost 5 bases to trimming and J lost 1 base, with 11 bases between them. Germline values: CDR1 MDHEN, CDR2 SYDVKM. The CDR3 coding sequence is TGTGCCAGCAGTACCGGCGGACTCCAAGAGACCCAGTACTTC. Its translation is CASSTGGLQETQYF.

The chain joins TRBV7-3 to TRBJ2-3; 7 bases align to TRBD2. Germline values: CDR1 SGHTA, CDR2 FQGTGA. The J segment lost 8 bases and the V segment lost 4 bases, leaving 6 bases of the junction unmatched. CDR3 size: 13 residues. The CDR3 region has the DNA TGTGCCAGCAGCTCCGCGGGGAGGGGTACGCAGTATTTT. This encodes CASSSAGRGTQYF.

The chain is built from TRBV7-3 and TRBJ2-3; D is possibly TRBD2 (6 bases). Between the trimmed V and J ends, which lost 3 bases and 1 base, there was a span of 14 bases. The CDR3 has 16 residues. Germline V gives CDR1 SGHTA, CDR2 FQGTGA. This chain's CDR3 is CASSFVRDFGTDTQYF. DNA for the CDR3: TGTGCCAGCAGCTTTGTCCGGGACTTTGGCACAGATACGCAGTATTTT.

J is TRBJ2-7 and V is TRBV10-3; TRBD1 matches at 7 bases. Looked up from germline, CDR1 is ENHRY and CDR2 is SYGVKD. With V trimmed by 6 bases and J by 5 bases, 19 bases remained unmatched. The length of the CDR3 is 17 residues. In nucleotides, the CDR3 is TGTGCCATCAGAGACCCCAGACAGGGCGTATCGTCCCACGAGCAGTACTTC. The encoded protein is CAIRDPRQGVSSHEQYF.